Listed here is a single T cell receptor beta chain. Its antigen remains undetermined. No qualities accompany the bases; no much larger clone lies one base away. The CDR3 regions of human TCRbeta chains were subjected to immunosequencing. For the original study's pipeline: Repertoire TCRs were checked for matches against a reference library of SARS-CoV-2-specific TCRs that had been generated using the MIRA antigen-specificity platform. Breadth meant the fraction of unique TCRs that were SARS-CoV-2-associated, whereas depth meant the fraction of total T cells that were SARS-CoV-2-associated. Using the MIRA data, every spike-specific TCR was mapped to the spike region that the TCR reacted to and assigned to either a CD4 or a CD8 class. Log10-transformed breadth and depth values were compared by one-way ANOVA with Sidak's multiple comparisons tests. In TCRdb, the immuneACCESS table is reduced to in-frame sequences with V and J assigned. These tables do not hold every clone; where another copy was compared, an unresolved V gene accounts for under half, and the others remain unexplained. V and J calls and clone size follow that table, whereas D and trimming were derived from the DNA. The sample table records around 180,000 clones; around 89% of these occur just once. The ten largest make up under 6.5% of the sample.

In the paper's terms, the time point label means: baseline before first vaccination. The vaccinee samples were drawn from two UK trials, COV001 and COV002, one of which was a single-blind randomized controlled phase 2/3 trial testing AZD1222 (ChAdOx1 nCoV-19) in healthy adults. For TCRbeta chain sequencing, PBMC samples were collected from trial participants at day 0 and at day 28 after the second dose. CDR1 is given as MNHEY and CDR2 as SVGAGI, both from the germline V gene. The CDR3 covers 14 residues, taking in both the cysteine and the phenylalanine. CDR3 DNA is the only sequence kept; it has 42 bases, read in frame from the first base. The trim is 7 bases for V and 0 bases for J, with a gap of 10 bases between the germline ends. This record belongs to a study of T cell responses to AZD1222 COVID-19 vaccine (dated by TCRdb to 2020 to 2023). Turning to the overall study: AZD1222 recipients given second doses at about 4 weeks or at about 12 weeks were pooled, since spike-specific TCR depth and breadth were not found to differ between the two schedules. TCR sequencing covered fewer than 250 trial participants: nearly 210 given two doses of AZD1222 and about 26 given two doses of MenACWY control vaccine. Trial participants were enrolled by age into subgroups of 18-55, 56-69 and 70-plus years, and around 140, 26 and 57 TCR-sequenced participants, respectively, were included in these subgroups. Broader findings and caveats from the paper: Conclusions about previously exposed vaccinees were limited because only a handful of AZD1222 recipients were SARS-CoV-2 seropositive at baseline. Vaccine-associated CD4 TCRs spanned the whole spike protein, with dominant responses in regions 160-218 and 743-854. Epitopes outside the regions mutated in the B.1.351 and B.1.1.7 variants were reportedly recognized by nearly half of the unique spike-specific TCRs. Spike-specific TCR breadth and depth rose significantly after two AZD1222 doses compared with day 0 and with MenACWY recipients. Participants were mostly white British and included more females than males, and it was suggested by the authors that clonal diversity may have been underestimated. The 56-69-year group was small, and its depth increase did not reach significance, likely because of low power. Because no day 14 peak-response samples were available, the repertoires could be characterized only after the peak T cell response.

Source: peripheral blood, taken on day 0 of AZD1222 vaccination. The sequence is built from TRBV6-5 and TRBJ1-3, with the D gene not confidently named. The sequence was obtained from an adult in good health. CDR3 region: CASTPVLSGNTIYF. The nucleotide sequence is given as TGTGCCAGCACCCCGGTCCTCTCTGGAAACACCATATATTTT.